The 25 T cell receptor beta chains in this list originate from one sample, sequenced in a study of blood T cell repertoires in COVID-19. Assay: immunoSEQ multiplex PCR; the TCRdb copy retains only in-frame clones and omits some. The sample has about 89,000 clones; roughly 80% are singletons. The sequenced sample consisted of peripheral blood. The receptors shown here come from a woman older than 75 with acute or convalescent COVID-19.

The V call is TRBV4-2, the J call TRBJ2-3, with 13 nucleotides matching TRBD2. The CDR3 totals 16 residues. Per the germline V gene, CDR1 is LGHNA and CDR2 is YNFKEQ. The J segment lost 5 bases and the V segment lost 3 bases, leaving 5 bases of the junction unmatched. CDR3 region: CASSQILAGGEDTQYF. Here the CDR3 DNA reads TGTGCCAGCAGCCAGATACTAGCGGGAGGGGAAGATACGCAGTATTTT.

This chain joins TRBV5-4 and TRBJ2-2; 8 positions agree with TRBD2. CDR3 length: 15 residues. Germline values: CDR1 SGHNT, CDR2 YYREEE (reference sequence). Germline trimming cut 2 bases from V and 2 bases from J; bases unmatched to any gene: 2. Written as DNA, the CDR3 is TGTGCCAGCAGCTTTGCGGGGGGAAACACCGGGGAGCTGTTTTTT. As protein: CASSFAGGNTGELFF.

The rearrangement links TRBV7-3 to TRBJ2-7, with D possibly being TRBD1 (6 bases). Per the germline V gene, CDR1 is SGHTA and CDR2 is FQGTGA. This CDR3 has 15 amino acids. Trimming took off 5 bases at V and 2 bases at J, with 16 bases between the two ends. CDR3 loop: CASSPKGGSPYEQYF. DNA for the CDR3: TGTGCCAGCAGCCCAAAAGGGGGAAGCCCCTACGAGCAGTACTTC.

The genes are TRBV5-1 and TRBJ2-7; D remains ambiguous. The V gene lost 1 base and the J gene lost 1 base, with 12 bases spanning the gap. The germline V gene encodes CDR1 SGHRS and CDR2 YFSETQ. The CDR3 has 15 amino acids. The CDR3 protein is CASSLRGDSSYEQYF. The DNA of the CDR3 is TGCGCCAGCAGCTTGCGAGGAGACTCATCCTACGAGCAGTACTTC.

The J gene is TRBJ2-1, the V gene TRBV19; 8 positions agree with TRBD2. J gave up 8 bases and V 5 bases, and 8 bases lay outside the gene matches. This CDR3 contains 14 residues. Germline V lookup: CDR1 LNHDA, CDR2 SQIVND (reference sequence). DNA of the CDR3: TGTGCCAGTAGTGACACGGGACTAGTCTATGAGCAGTTCTTC. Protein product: CASSDTGLVYEQFF.

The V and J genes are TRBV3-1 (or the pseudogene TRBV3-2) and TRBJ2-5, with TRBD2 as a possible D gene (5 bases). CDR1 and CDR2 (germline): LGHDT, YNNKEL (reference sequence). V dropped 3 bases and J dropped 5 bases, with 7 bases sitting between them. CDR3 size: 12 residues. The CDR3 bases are TGTGCCAGCAGCCAGAGGGAGGAGACCCAGTACTTC. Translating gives CASSQREETQYF.

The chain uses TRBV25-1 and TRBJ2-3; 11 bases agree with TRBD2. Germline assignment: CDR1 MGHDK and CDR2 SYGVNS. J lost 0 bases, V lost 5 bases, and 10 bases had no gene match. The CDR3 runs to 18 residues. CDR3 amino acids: CASSKTGTSGPSTDTQYF. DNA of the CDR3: TGTGCCAGCAGTAAAACCGGGACTAGCGGTCCTAGCACAGATACGCAGTATTTT.

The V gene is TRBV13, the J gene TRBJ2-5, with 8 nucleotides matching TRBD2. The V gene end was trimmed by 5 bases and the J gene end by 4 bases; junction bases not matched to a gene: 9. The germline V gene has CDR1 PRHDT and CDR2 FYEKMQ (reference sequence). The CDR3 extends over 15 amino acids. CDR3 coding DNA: TGTGCCAGCAGCATCAGGACTAGCTCTCGAGAGACCCAGTACTTC. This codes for CASSIRTSSRETQYF.

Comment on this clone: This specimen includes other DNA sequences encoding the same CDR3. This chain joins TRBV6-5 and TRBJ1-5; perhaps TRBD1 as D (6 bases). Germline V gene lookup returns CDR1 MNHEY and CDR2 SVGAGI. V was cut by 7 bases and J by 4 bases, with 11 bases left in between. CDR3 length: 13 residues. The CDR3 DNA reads TGTGCCAGCAAGGGACACCGTAATCAGCCCCAGCATTTT. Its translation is CASKGHRNQPQHF.

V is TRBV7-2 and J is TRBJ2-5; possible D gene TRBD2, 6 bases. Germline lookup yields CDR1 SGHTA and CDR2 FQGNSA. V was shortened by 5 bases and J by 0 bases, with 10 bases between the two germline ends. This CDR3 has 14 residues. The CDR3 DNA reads TGTGCCAGCAGCCTAGGACTAAACCAAGAGACCCAGTACTTC. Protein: CASSLGLNQETQYF.

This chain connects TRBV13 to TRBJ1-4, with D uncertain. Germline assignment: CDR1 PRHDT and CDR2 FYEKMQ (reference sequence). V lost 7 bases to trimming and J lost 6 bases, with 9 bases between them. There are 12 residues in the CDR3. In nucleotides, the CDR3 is TGTGCCAGCACCCGCGGAGATGAAAAACTGTTTTTT. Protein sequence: CASTRGDEKLFF.

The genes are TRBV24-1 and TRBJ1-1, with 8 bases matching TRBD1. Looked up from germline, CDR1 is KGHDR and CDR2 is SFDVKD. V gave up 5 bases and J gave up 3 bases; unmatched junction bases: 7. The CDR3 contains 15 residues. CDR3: CATSASGQGDTEAFF. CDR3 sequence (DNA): TGTGCCACCAGTGCCTCCGGACAGGGCGACACTGAAGCTTTCTTT.

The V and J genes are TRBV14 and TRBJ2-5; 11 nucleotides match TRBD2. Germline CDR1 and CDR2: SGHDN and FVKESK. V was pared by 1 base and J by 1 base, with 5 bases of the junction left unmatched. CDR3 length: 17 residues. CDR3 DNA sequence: TGTGCCAGCAGCCAAGGTTTGACTAGCGGGGTCCAAGAGACCCAGTACTTC. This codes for CASSQGLTSGVQETQYF.

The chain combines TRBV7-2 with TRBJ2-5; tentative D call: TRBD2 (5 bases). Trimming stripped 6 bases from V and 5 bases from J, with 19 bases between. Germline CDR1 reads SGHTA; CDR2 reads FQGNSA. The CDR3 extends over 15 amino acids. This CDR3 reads CASSSSLAAVETQYF. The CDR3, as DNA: TGTGCCAGCAGTTCCTCCCTAGCAGCCGTCGAGACCCAGTACTTC.

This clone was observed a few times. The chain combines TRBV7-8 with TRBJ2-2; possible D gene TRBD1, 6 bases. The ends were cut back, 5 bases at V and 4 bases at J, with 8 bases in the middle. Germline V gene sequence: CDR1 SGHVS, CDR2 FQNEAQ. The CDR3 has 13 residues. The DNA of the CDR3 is TGTGCCAGCAGCCCAGGGGTCACCGGGGAGCTGTTTTTT. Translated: CASSPGVTGELFF.

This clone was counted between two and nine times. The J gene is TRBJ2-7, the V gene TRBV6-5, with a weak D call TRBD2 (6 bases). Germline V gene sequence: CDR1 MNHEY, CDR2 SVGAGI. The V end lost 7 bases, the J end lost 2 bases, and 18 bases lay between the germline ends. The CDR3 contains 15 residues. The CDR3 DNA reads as TGTGCCAGCAAAGGGTCCCTAGCGCAAACCTACGAGCAGTACTTC. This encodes CASKGSLAQTYEQYF.

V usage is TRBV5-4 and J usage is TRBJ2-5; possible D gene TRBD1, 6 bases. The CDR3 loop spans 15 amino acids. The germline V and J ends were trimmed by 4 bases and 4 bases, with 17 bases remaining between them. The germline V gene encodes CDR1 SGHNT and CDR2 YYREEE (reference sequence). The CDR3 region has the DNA TGTGCCAGCAGCAAGGGACACCAAGGTGGAGAGACCCAGTACTTC. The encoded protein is CASSKGHQGGETQYF.

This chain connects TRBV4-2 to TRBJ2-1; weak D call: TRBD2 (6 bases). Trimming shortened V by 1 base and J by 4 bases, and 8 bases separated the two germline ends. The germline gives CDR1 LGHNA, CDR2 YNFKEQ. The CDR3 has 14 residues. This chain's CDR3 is CASSQARGYNEQFF. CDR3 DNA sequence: TGTGCCAGCAGCCAAGCTCGGGGGTACAATGAGCAGTTCTTC.

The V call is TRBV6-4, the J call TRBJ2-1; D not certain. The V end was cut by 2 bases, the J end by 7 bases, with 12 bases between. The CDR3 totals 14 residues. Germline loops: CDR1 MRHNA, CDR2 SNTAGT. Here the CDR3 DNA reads TGTGCCAGCAGTGACCGTCTAGGAACGAATGAGCAGTTCTTC. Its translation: CASSDRLGTNEQFF.

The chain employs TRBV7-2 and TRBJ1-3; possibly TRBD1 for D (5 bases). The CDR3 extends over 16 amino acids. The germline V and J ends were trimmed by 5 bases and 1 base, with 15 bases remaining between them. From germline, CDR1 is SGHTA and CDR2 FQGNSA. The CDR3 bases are TGTGCCAGCAGCCCGCGGGGGGTCGAATCTGGAAACACCATATATTTT. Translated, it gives CASSPRGVESGNTIYF.

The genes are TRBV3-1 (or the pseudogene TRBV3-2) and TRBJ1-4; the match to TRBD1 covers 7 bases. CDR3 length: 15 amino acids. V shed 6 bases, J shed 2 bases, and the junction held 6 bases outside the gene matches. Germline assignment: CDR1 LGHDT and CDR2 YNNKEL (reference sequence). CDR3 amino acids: CASRNRGATNEKLFF. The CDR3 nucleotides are TGTGCCAGCAGAAACAGGGGCGCTACTAATGAAAAACTGTTTTTT.

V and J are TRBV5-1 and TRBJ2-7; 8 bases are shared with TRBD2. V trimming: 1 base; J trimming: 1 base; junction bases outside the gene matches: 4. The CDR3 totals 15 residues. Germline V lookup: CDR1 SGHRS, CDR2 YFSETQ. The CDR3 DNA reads TGCGCCAGCAGCTTGTTGGCTAGCGGGTCCTACGAGCAGTACTTC. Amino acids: CASSLLASGSYEQYF.

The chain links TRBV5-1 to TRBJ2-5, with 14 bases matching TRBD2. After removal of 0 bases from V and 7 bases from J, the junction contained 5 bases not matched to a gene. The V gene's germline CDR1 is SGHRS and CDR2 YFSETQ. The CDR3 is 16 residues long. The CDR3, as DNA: TGCGCCAGCAGCTTGGCGACTAGCGGGAGGGCCGGGACCCAGTACTTC. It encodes CASSLATSGRAGTQYF.

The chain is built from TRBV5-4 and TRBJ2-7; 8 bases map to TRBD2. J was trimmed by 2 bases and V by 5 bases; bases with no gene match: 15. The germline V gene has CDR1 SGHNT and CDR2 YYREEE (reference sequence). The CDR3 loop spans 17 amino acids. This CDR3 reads CASSSPMRGAGAYEQYF. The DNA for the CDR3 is TGTGCCAGCAGTTCACCGATGCGGGGGGCAGGGGCCTACGAGCAGTACTTC.

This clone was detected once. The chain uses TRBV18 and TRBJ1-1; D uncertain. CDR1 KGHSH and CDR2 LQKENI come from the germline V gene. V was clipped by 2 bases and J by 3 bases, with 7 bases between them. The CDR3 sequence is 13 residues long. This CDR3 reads CASSPSRDTEAFF. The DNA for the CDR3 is TGTGCCAGCTCACCATCCCGTGACACTGAAGCTTTCTTT.